A selection of T cell receptor beta chains follows, all from one sample in a study of blood T cell repertoires in COVID-19. Assay: immunoSEQ multiplex PCR; the TCRdb copy retains only in-frame clones and omits some. The sample yields around 25,000 clones, about two thirds seen once. Source material: peripheral blood. The receptor set was obtained from a woman older than 75 with acute or convalescent COVID-19. CDR3s include the opening cysteine and the closing phenylalanine or tryptophan. A D gene is named only where the DNA matches it firmly. A row's size may be missing; if present it is once, few, many or a size class.

D: -
size: few
J: TRBJ1-2
V: TRBV7-9
CDR3: CASSSPYSDRLNYGYTF
DNA: TGTGCCAGCAGCTCCCCTTACTCGGACAGACTTAACTATGGCTACACCTTC

D: TRBD1
size: -
J: TRBJ2-1
V: TRBV5-6
CDR3: CASSPPAGGAWTYNEQFF
DNA: TGTGCCAGCAGCCCCCCCGCAGGGGGCGCATGGACATACAATGAGCAGTTCTTC

D: TRBD2
size: few
J: TRBJ2-1
V: TRBV9
CDR3: CASSVALAGRYNEQFF
DNA: TGTGCCAGCAGCGTAGCTCTAGCGGGAAGATACAATGAGCAGTTCTTC

D: -
size: -
J: TRBJ2-7
V: TRBV7-3
CDR3: CASSLAGSGEQYF
DNA: TGTGCCAGCAGCTTAGCCGGGTCGGGCGAGCAGTACTTC

D: TRBD1
size: -
J: TRBJ1-2
V: TRBV5-4
CDR3: CASSLDMGQDGYGYTF
DNA: TGTGCCAGCAGCTTGGATATGGGACAGGACGGCTATGGCTACACCTTC

D: TRBD2
size: -
J: TRBJ2-2
V: TRBV24-1
CDR3: CATSAGGTSGAGELFF
DNA: TGTGCCACCAGCGCCGGAGGGACTAGTGGTGCCGGGGAGCTGTTTTTT

D: -
size: -
J: TRBJ2-5
V: TRBV7-9
CDR3: CVTGLETQYF
DNA: TGTGTCACAGGGCTGGAGACCCAGTACTTC

D: TRBD2
size: few
J: TRBJ2-2
V: TRBV30
CDR3: CAWTARGREDTGELFF
DNA: TGTGCCTGGACAGCCCGCGGGCGGGAGGACACCGGGGAGCTGTTTTTT

D: -
size: -
J: TRBJ1-5
V: TRBV6-2/TRBV6-3
CDR3: CASSQGAQPQHF
DNA: TGTGCCAGCAGTCAGGGCGCTCAGCCCCAGCATTTT

D: TRBD1
size: few
J: TRBJ1-6
V: TRBV4-1
CDR3: CASSPTGEENSPLHF
DNA: TGCGCCAGCAGTCCCACAGGGGAGGAGAATTCACCCCTCCACTTT

D: -
size: -
J: TRBJ2-2
V: TRBV7-3
CDR3: CASSFDIGTGELFF
DNA: TGTGCCAGCAGCTTCGACATCGGTACCGGGGAGCTGTTTTTT

D: -
size: -
J: TRBJ1-6
V: TRBV4-3
CDR3: CASSQVSPGQDSPLHF
DNA: TGCGCCAGCAGCCAAGTCAGTCCAGGGCAAGATTCACCCCTCCACTTT

D: -
size: -
J: TRBJ2-5
V: TRBV4-3
CDR3: CASSHRLQETQYF
DNA: TGCGCCAGCAGCCACCGGTTGCAAGAGACCCAGTACTTC

D: TRBD2
size: -
J: TRBJ2-7
V: TRBV15
CDR3: CATSRDPKLAGQF
DNA: TGTGCCACCAGCAGAGATCCAAAACTAGCGGGACAGTTC

D: -
size: once
J: TRBJ2-3
V: TRBV6-5
CDR3: CASSKRLTDTQYF
DNA: TGTGCCAGCAGTAAGCGACTCACAGATACGCAGTATTTT

D: -
size: -
J: TRBJ1-1
V: TRBV6-5
CDR3: CASRLITVNTEAFF
DNA: TGTGCCAGCAGACTCATTACGGTGAACACTGAAGCTTTCTTT

D: -
size: -
J: TRBJ1-5
V: TRBV15
CDR3: CATSRTDRSNQPQHF
DNA: TGTGCCACCAGCAGGACAGACAGGAGCAATCAGCCCCAGCATTTT

D: -
size: -
J: TRBJ2-1
V: TRBV6-5
CDR3: CASAPSLGSYNEQFF
DNA: TGTGCCAGCGCCCCCTCTCTCGGGTCCTACAATGAGCAGTTCTTC

D: -
size: few
J: TRBJ2-1
V: TRBV28
CDR3: CASSMYRDEQFF
DNA: TGTGCCAGCAGTATGTACAGGGATGAGCAGTTCTTC

D: -
size: few
J: TRBJ2-7
V: TRBV7-2
CDR3: CASSKVYGSVSYEQYF
DNA: TGTGCCAGCAGCAAAGTGTACGGGAGTGTCTCCTACGAGCAGTACTTC

D: -
size: -
J: TRBJ2-2
V: TRBV7-6
CDR3: CASSLENGRELFF
DNA: TGTGCCAGCAGCTTAGAAAATGGCCGGGAGCTGTTTTTT

D: -
size: -
J: TRBJ2-1
V: TRBV2
CDR3: CASSQQQSYNEQFF
DNA: TGTGCCAGCAGTCAACAGCAATCCTACAATGAGCAGTTCTTC

D: -
size: -
J: TRBJ1-5
V: TRBV19
CDR3: CASSIVTTGWRDQPQHF
DNA: TGTGCCAGTAGTATAGTCACAACAGGGTGGCGCGATCAGCCCCAGCATTTT

D: -
size: medium-sized
J: TRBJ1-1
V: TRBV19
CDR3: CASSEGAEAFF
DNA: TGTGCCAGTAGTGAGGGGGCTGAAGCTTTCTTT

D: -
size: -
J: TRBJ2-1
V: TRBV7-9
CDR3: CASSPRTSSEQFF
DNA: TGTGCCAGCAGCCCCCGGACATCCAGTGAGCAGTTCTTC

D: -
size: -
J: TRBJ2-7
V: TRBV5-5
CDR3: CASSFSSYEQYF
DNA: TGTGCCAGCAGCTTCAGCTCCTACGAGCAGTACTTC

D: -
size: -
J: TRBJ2-1
V: TRBV6-5
CDR3: CASSRDSNEQFF
DNA: TGTGCCAGCAGTCGGGACTCTAATGAGCAGTTCTTC